These T cell receptor beta chains were read from a single sample in a study of regulatory T cells in long-lasting Graves disease. TCRdb called the multiplex PCR reads again in MiXCR, with one record for every CDR3 protein. The data show some 560,000 distinct CDR3 sequences, 16% seen once. The same sample was also studied in work on T cells in Graves' hyperthyroidism and ophthalmopathy.

This material consisted of peripheral blood mononuclear cells (PBMCs), taken at new diagnosis, from a patient treated with antithyroid drugs. The receptors come from a middle-aged woman with Graves disease. Each CDR3 is given with its conserved first and last residue. A D gene is named only where the DNA matches it firmly. Some rows have no size entry. The others give once, few or many, or a class for an expanded clone.

D gene,V gene,J gene,clone size,CDR3 DNA,CDR3 protein
TRBD1,TRBV12-3/TRBV12-4,TRBJ1-6,many,TGTGCCAGCAGTTTGAGGACAGGGCTGAATTCACCCCTCCACTTT,CASSLRTGLNSPLHF
NA,TRBV9,TRBJ2-2,few,TGTGCCAGCAGCGTAGCATCCCCTGCGAGTACCGGGGAGCTGTTTTTT,CASSVASPASTGELFF
NA,TRBV2,TRBJ2-3,many,TGTGCCAGCATCTACTCAACCCCCTTCACAGATACGCAGTATTTT,CASIYSTPFTDTQYF
NA,TRBV5-1,TRBJ1-2,few,TGCGCCAGCAGCTTGGCCGGGAGGCAGGGAGATGGCTACACCTTC,CASSLAGRQGDGYTF
TRBD2,TRBV9,TRBJ2-1,few,TGTGCCAGCAGCGCCATTGGCGGGGGGATAAATGAGCAGTTCTTC,CASSAIGGGINEQFF
TRBD2,TRBV5-1,TRBJ2-2,few,TGCGCCAGCAGATTTCGGACTAGCGGGAACACCAACACCGGGGAGCTGTTTTTT,CASRFRTSGNTNTGELFF
NA,TRBV3-1,TRBJ1-1,many,TGTGCCAGCAGCCAGGGCCCATTTTCGGCCACTGAAGCTTTCTTT,CASSQGPFSATEAFF
NA,TRBV18,TRBJ2-7,NA,TGTGCCAGCTCACCAGGTCCTGGGAACGAGCAGTACTTC,CASSPGPGNEQYF
NA,TRBV12-3/TRBV12-4,TRBJ1-2,many,TGTGCCAGCACCACGGGCCCTTATGGCTACACCTTC,CASTTGPYGYTF
NA,TRBV7-2,TRBJ2-1,NA,TGTGCCAGCAGCTTAGACGGGGCTTTAAATGGTGAGCAGTTCTTC,CASSLDGALNGEQFF
NA,TRBV4-1,TRBJ1-6,NA,TGCGCCAGCAGGCCCGGGCCCGAGAAATCACCCCTCCACTTT,CASRPGPEKSPLHF
TRBD1,TRBV2,TRBJ1-1,many,TGTGCCAGCAGTGAGGACAGGGAAGAGGGCGCTTTCTTT,CASSEDREEGAFF
NA,TRBV2,TRBJ1-5,many,TGTGCCAGCAGGAAAGCTAATCAGCCCCAGCATTTT,CASRKANQPQHF